This entry features one TCR beta chain sequence. Profiled with immunoSEQ multiplex PCR; TCRdb holds only in-frame clones, not every one. Altogether over 150,000 clones are present, more than 75% being singletons, with the ten largest covering about 2%. The data derive from a study of blood T cell repertoires in COVID-19. At the level of the study: Some COVID-19 samples were acute and others convalescent; all came from the United States, Italy and Spain. Sources were T cells, B-cell-depleted T cells, or PBMCs; the material itself was cDNA or gDNA.

This CDR3 is built from 15 residues. Trimming removed 3 bases at V and 3 bases at J, with 13 bases between. Germline loops: CDR1 SGHRS, CDR2 YFSETQ. The chain combines TRBV5-1 with TRBJ1-3; the D gene is possibly TRBD1 (5 bases). This receptor was obtained from a man younger than 30 with acute or convalescent COVID-19. Sequenced input: peripheral blood. CDR3 DNA sequence: TGCGCCAGCAGCTCTGCGGGGCTTTTTGGAAACACCATATATTTT. Its translation: CASSSAGLFGNTIYF. The full variable domain, rest sourced from reference TRBV5-1 and TRBJ1-3, is KAGVTQTPRYLIKTRGQQVTLSCSPISGHRSVSWYQQTPGQGLQFLFEYFSETQRNKGNFPGRFSGRQFSNSRSEMNVSTLELGDSALYLCASSSAGLFGNTIYFGEGSWLTVV.